This TCR beta chain was sequenced during a study of blood T cell repertoires in COVID-19. All enrollees were roughly 18 to 89 years old and from some 24 US areas. All recovered Cohort 3 donors got two negative PCRs, got clearance, or saw symptom resolution. Source study methods: Amplifying reference gene primers gave estimates of nucleated cell counts. Method: immunoSEQ multiplex PCR; TCRdb's copy keeps in-frame clones and lacks some. V and J calls and clone size are given by that table; D and trimming were obtained from the DNA. The sample lists over 400,000 clones; around nine tenths were seen once. CDR1 and CDR2 (germline): SGHNT, YYREEE (reference sequence). V was pared by 5 bases and J by 5 bases, with 10 bases of the junction left unmatched. This CDR3 has 15 residues.

This TCR derives from a woman aged 60-75 years who had recovered from COVID-19. The specimen was PBMCs or T cells enriched from blood (not recorded which). The chain joins TRBV5-4 to TRBJ2-3, with 8 nucleotides matching TRBD2. DNA of the CDR3: TGTGCCAGCAGACCGAGGACTAGCTCTGTAGATACGCAGTATTTT. Its translation is CASRPRTSSVDTQYF.